The 19 T cell receptor beta chains below all came from one sample that was sequenced in a study of cytomegalovirus exposure and HLA in healthy donors. Sequencing used immunoSEQ multiplex PCR; TCRdb keeps in-frame clones, though not all of them. Counted here are about 120,000 clones, 70% to 90% occurring once; the ten biggest clones make up around 2%. Material for sequencing was PBMCs. These receptors originate from a man aged 18 to 35 in good health and CMV-seronegative.

This clone occurred once. This sequence joins TRBV6-5 and TRBJ2-5, with 11 positions matching TRBD2. CDR1 and CDR2 (germline): MNHEY, SVGAGI. V trimming: 5 bases; J trimming: 3 bases; junction bases outside the gene matches: 5. This CDR3 contains 15 residues. The CDR3 bases are TGTGCCAGCAGTCCGGGACTAGCGGTAAAAGAGACCCAGTACTTC. Translation: CASSPGLAVKETQYF.

The rearrangement links TRBV5-1 to TRBJ1-1, with 7 nucleotides matching TRBD1. CDR1 and CDR2 from the germline V gene are SGHRS and YFSETQ. The CDR3 covers 17 residues. V lost 0 bases, J lost 0 bases, and 8 bases stayed unmatched. CDR3 coding DNA: TGCGCCAGCAGCTTGGTAGGGGGCGGTGACATGAACACTGAAGCTTTCTTT. It yields the protein CASSLVGGGDMNTEAFF. The whole variable domain, filled in from reference TRBV5-1 and TRBJ1-1, reads KAGVTQTPRYLIKTRGQQVTLSCSPISGHRSVSWYQQTPGQGLQFLFEYFSETQRNKGNFPGRFSGRQFSNSRSEMNVSTLELGDSALYLCASSLVGGGDMNTEAFFGQGTRLTVV.

J is TRBJ2-1 and V is TRBV5-1; 11 bases align to TRBD1. The CDR3 sequence is 15 residues long. Germline loops: CDR1 SGHRS, CDR2 YFSETQ. V lost 4 bases and J lost 3; bases outside the gene matches: 3. CDR3 amino acids: CASSQGQGVYNEQFF. The CDR3 DNA is TGCGCCAGCAGCCAGGGACAGGGGGTCTACAATGAGCAGTTCTTC.

This clone was seen once. This rearrangement joins TRBV19 to TRBJ1-5; 12 bases line up with TRBD1. This CDR3 is built from 15 residues. Unmatched junction bases numbered 6, after V lost 5 bases and J lost 7 bases. CDR1 is LNHDA and CDR2 is SQIVND in the germline V gene (reference sequence). The CDR3 DNA reads as TGTGCCAGTAGTTCGGGACAGGGGGCGGGACAGCCCCAGCATTTT. Translating gives CASSSGQGAGQPQHF.

This clone was found a few times. V usage is TRBV11-2 and J usage is TRBJ1-2, with 8 bases that match TRBD1. The trim removed 6 bases at V and 7 bases at J, leaving 7 bases unmatched. Germline lookup yields CDR1 SGHAT and CDR2 FQNNGV. The CDR3 loop spans 13 amino acids. CDR3 amino acids: CASRKQGDSGYTF. The CDR3 bases are TGTGCCAGCAGAAAACAGGGGGATAGTGGCTACACCTTC.

The chain combines TRBV7-6 with TRBJ2-5; a possible D gene is TRBD2 (5 bases). Germline CDR1 SGHVS, CDR2 FNYEAQ. The CDR3 loop spans 15 amino acids. The V end lost 0 bases, the J end lost 5 bases, and 13 bases lay between the germline ends. The CDR3 loop is CASSLARLAEETQYF. The CDR3 DNA reads as TGTGCCAGCAGCTTAGCGAGGCTAGCTGAGGAGACCCAGTACTTC.

This clone was observed a handful of times. Other DNA sequences in this specimen translate into the identical CDR3. The chain has TRBV6-5 and TRBJ1-5; D call uncertain. Germline-derived CDR1 and CDR2 are MNHEY and SVGAGI. Trimming removed 0 bases at V and 7 bases at J, with 7 bases between. CDR3 length: 13 amino acids. The CDR3 here is CASSYSSGQPQHF. In DNA form, the CDR3 reads TGTGCCAGCAGTTACTCGTCCGGGCAGCCCCAGCATTTT.

The J gene is TRBJ1-2, the V gene TRBV14, with D unclear. CDR1 is SGHDN and CDR2 is FVKESK in the germline V gene. The V end was cut by 1 base, the J end by 4 bases, with 10 bases between. This CDR3 spans 14 amino acids. The CDR3 here is CASSQAPVSYGYTF. The CDR3 coding sequence is TGTGCCAGCAGCCAAGCCCCGGTTAGCTATGGCTACACCTTC.

This rearrangement joins TRBV28 to TRBJ2-7; TRBD1 is a possible D gene (6 bases). Trimming left V 6 bases short and J 3 bases short, with 15 bases between. Germline V CDR1 and CDR2: MDHEN, SYDVKM. This CDR3 is built from 14 residues. CDR3 loop: CASRQPGQGYEQYF. The CDR3 DNA reads as TGTGCCAGCAGGCAACCGGGACAAGGCTACGAGCAGTACTTC.

The chain combines TRBV19 with TRBJ2-7; D remains unclear. Per germline, CDR1 LNHDA and CDR2 SQIVND (reference sequence). The CDR3 covers 14 residues. Trimming took off 1 base at V and 2 bases at J, with 9 bases between the two ends. CDR3 residues: CASSIAEATYEQYF. The CDR3 DNA is TGTGCCAGTAGTATAGCTGAAGCCACCTACGAGCAGTACTTC.

This clone has a handful of counts. The V and J genes are TRBV5-5 and TRBJ2-7; 11 nucleotides agree with TRBD2. V shed 1 base and J 6 bases; nucleotides not matched to a gene: 9. Looked up from germline, CDR1 is SGHKS and CDR2 is YYEKEE (reference sequence). The CDR3 is made up of 16 amino acids. The CDR3 DNA reads TGTGCCAGCAGCTTGCTTCTAGCGGGAGGTCCCGGCGAGCAGTACTTC. This sequence encodes CASSLLLAGGPGEQYF.

The V and J genes are TRBV5-1 and TRBJ1-2, with 8 bases lining up with TRBD1. The CDR3 has 15 residues. After removal of 3 bases from V and 4 bases from J, the junction contained 8 bases not matched to a gene. Germline V CDR1 and CDR2: SGHRS, YFSETQ. The CDR3 spells CASSSGDRPGYGYTF. CDR3 coding DNA: TGCGCCAGCAGCTCCGGGGACAGGCCGGGCTATGGCTACACCTTC.

The chain is built from TRBV11-2 and TRBJ2-5; D perhaps matches TRBD1 (5 bases). Trimming took off 1 base at V and 0 bases at J, with 12 bases between the two ends. The CDR3 runs to 16 residues. CDR1 is SGHAT and CDR2 is FQNNGV in the germline V gene. The CDR3 sequence: CASSLVTGAYQETQYF. CDR3 DNA sequence: TGTGCCAGCAGCTTAGTCACAGGAGCTTACCAAGAGACCCAGTACTTC. Full variable domain (outside the CDR3, taken from reference TRBV11-2 and TRBJ2-5): EAGVAQSPRYKIIEKRQSVAFWCNPISGHATLYWYQQILGQGPKLLIQFQNNGVVDDSQLPKDRFSAERLKGVDSTLKIQPAKLEDSAVYLCASSLVTGAYQETQYFGPGTRLLVL.

Here the CDR3 reads CASSIENSRTYEQFF. Here the CDR3 DNA reads TGTGCCAGTAGTATAGAAAATAGTCGAACTTATGAGCAGTTCTTC. The V call is TRBV19, the J call TRBJ2-1; no clear D. The CDR3 loop spans 15 amino acids. The germline CDR1 and CDR2 sequences are LNHDA and SQIVND (reference sequence). V dropped 0 bases and J dropped 8 bases, with 14 bases sitting between them.

The genes are TRBV9 and TRBJ2-7, with D uncertain. Germline V gene sequence: CDR1 SGDLS, CDR2 YYNGEE. Trimming shortened V by 2 bases and J by 2 bases, and 11 bases separated the two germline ends. The CDR3 is 14 residues long. The CDR3 region has the DNA TGTGCCAGCAGCGTTGTCGGTGGAGCCTACGAGCAGTACTTC. Translating it yields CASSVVGGAYEQYF.

The V and J genes are TRBV6-1 and TRBJ1-4; D is uncertain. There are 14 residues in the CDR3. The germline V gene has CDR1 MNHNS and CDR2 SASEGT. V was clipped by 8 bases and J by 0 bases, with 10 bases between them. The CDR3 region has the DNA TGTGCCAGCCTATTTCCGGCAACTAATGAAAAACTGTTTTTT. It is translated as CASLFPATNEKLFF.

The chain is built from TRBV6-1 and TRBJ2-3, with 11 bases identical to TRBD1. Per germline, CDR1 MNHNS and CDR2 SASEGT. The V and J ends lost 5 bases and 4 bases, in that order; junction bases with no gene match: 2. The CDR3 is 14 residues long. This CDR3 is CASSPGQGADTQYF. The CDR3 coding sequence is TGTGCCAGCAGTCCGGGACAGGGGGCAGATACGCAGTATTTT.

V and J are TRBV15 and TRBJ2-7, with 7 bases lining up with TRBD2. Per germline, CDR1 LNHNV and CDR2 YYDKDF (reference sequence). V gave up 11 bases and J gave up 2 bases; unmatched junction bases: 6. The CDR3 runs 12 residues. This chain's CDR3 is CAVQRGAYEQYF. The CDR3 nucleotides read TGTGCCGTACAACGGGGGGCCTACGAGCAGTACTTC.

This clone was counted a single time. This rearrangement joins TRBV11-2 to TRBJ2-7; TRBD2 is a possible D gene (6 bases). Germline V lookup: CDR1 SGHAT, CDR2 FQNNGV. This CDR3 comprises 15 residues. Trimming left V 0 bases short and J 2 bases short, with 11 bases between. The CDR3 nucleotides read TGTGCCAGCAGCTTAGATGGCGGAGGGGCCTACGAGCAGTACTTC. It specifies CASSLDGGGAYEQYF.